What follows is one TCR beta chain and its context. Its antigen is still unknown. Method: immunoSEQ multiplex PCR; TCRdb's copy keeps in-frame clones and lacks some. The sample has roughly 65,000 clones, 75% to 90% seen once. This specimen belongs to a study of T cell responses to AZD1222 COVID-19 vaccine. Notes on the study in general: Spike-wide coverage was observed for vaccine-associated CD4 TCRs, with dominant responses at 160-218 and 743-854. Per reports, nearly half of all spike-specific TCRs target regions that are unmutated in variants.

V lost 4 bases to trimming and J lost 2 bases, with 10 bases between them. The CDR3 loop spans 14 amino acids. The V gene's germline CDR1 is SGHRS and CDR2 YFSETQ. The chain is built from TRBV5-1 and TRBJ1-3; D unclear. Material: peripheral blood, obtained 28 days after the second AZD1222 dose. This TCR came from an adult who received the AZD1222 COVID-19 vaccine. This chain's CDR3 is CASSPWAPGNTIYF. The CDR3 nucleotides are TGCGCCAGCAGCCCATGGGCGCCTGGAAACACCATATATTTT.